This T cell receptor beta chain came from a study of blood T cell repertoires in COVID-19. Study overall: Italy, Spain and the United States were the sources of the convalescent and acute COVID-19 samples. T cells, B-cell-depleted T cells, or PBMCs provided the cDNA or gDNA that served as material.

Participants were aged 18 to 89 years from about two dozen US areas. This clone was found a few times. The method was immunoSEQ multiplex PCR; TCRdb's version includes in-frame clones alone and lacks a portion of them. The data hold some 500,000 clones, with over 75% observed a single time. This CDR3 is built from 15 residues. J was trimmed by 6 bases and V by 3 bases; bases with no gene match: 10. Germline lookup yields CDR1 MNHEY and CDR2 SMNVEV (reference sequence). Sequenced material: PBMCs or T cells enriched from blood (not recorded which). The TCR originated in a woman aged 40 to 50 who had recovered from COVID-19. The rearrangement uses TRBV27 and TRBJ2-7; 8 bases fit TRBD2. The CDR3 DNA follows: TGTGCCAGCAGTTTTTCAAGCGGGAGATTCGGCGAGCAGTACTTC. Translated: CASSFSSGRFGEQYF.